This is a list of T cell receptor beta chains from one sample in a study of shared clonotypes between healthy human individuals. Libraries were prepared by immunoSEQ multiplex PCR; TCRdb keeps only in-frame clonotypes and omits some of them. This sample has about 980,000 clones; approximately 76% occur once, and the top ten carry around 1.4%. Sequencing was performed on memory CD4+ T cells sorted from blood. All receptors come from a man aged 18 to 35 in good health. The CDR3 runs from the conserved cysteine through the conserved F or W. Fields, in order: CDR3 DNA, CDR3 protein, clone size, V gene, D gene, J gene. The D gene is left open where the match is weak. Size values are once, few and many counts, or a class for expanded clones, and some rows have none.

TGTGCCAGCAGACGACAGGGCCGTTTCGAGCAGTACTTC,CASRRQGRFEQYF,.,TRBV28,TRBD1,TRBJ2-7
TGCGCCAGCAGCCCCCGTGGGGACGGGGAGCTGTTTTTT,CASSPRGDGELFF,.,TRBV5-1,.,TRBJ2-2
TGTGCCAGCAGTCCGATCTATAGCAATCAGCCCCAGCATTTT,CASSPIYSNQPQHF,.,TRBV27,.,TRBJ1-5
TGTGCCAGCAGTTTGGCGACAGGCTCCTACGAGCAGTACTTC,CASSLATGSYEQYF,.,TRBV27,.,TRBJ2-7
TGTGCCATCATGGAGGGCCTCCGTACCGGGGAGCTGTTTTTT,CAIMEGLRTGELFF,once,TRBV10-3,.,TRBJ2-2
TGCGCCAGCACTTCTTTCAGCTCCTACAATGAGCAGTTCTTC,CASTSFSSYNEQFF,.,TRBV4-1,.,TRBJ2-1
TGTGCCAGCAGTTACCAAAGGGGACAGGGTTATTCACCCCTCCACTTT,CASSYQRGQGYSPLHF,.,TRBV6-5,TRBD1,TRBJ1-6
TGTGCCAGCAGTCTCGGACAGGGGATAAAGACCCAGTACTTC,CASSLGQGIKTQYF,.,TRBV28,TRBD1,TRBJ2-5
TGTGCCAGTAGGGCCCGGCACGAGCAGTACTTC,CASRARHEQYF,once,TRBV2,.,TRBJ2-7
TGTGCCAGCAGTTCCCCCATTGGAAACACCATATATTTT,CASSSPIGNTIYF,.,TRBV6-5,.,TRBJ1-3
TGCGCCAGCAGCTCCCAAGCTACGGACCGTCTGCAGTATTTT,CASSSQATDRLQYF,.,TRBV5-1,.,TRBJ2-3
TGTGCCAGCAGCTTGGCCCTCCAGAACACTGAAGCTTTCTTT,CASSLALQNTEAFF,.,TRBV5-8,.,TRBJ1-1
TGTGCCAGCAGCCTCCAGCGGACGGCGAACACTGAAGCTTTCTTT,CASSLQRTANTEAFF,.,TRBV11-2,.,TRBJ1-1
TGCGCCAGCAGCTTCAGCGGGAGAGACACAGATACGCAGTATTTT,CASSFSGRDTDTQYF,.,TRBV5-1,TRBD2,TRBJ2-3
TGTGCCAGCAGTGTGCAAGCGACAACCTACGAGCAGTACTTC,CASSVQATTYEQYF,.,TRBV2,.,TRBJ2-7
TGTGCCAGCAGCTTATTAGGGGTAGCCAAAAACATTCAGTACTTC,CASSLLGVAKNIQYF,.,TRBV5-6,.,TRBJ2-4
TGCGCCAGCAGCTTCCCGGACAGGGGGCAAGTCGGGGAGCTGTTTTTT,CASSFPDRGQVGELFF,.,TRBV5-1,TRBD1,TRBJ2-2
TGTGCCAGCAGTACCACGGACAGCCGCACTGAAGCTTTCTTT,CASSTTDSRTEAFF,.,TRBV6-6,.,TRBJ1-1
TGTGCCTGGAGTGCCCCGATAGCGGGGTGGGGCACAGATACGCAGTATTTT,CAWSAPIAGWGTDTQYF,.,TRBV30,TRBD2,TRBJ2-3
TGTGCCAGCAGGGGGACAGGGCACCCCACAGATACGCAGTATTTT,CASRGTGHPTDTQYF,.,TRBV2,TRBD1,TRBJ2-3
TGTGCCAGCAGGCCCACTACAATGGGGGTGATGCCCCAGCATTTT,CASRPTTMGVMPQHF,.,TRBV28,.,TRBJ1-5
TGTGCCAGCTCCCCTCAGGGGGGGGACGAGCAGTACTTC,CASSPQGGDEQYF,.,TRBV18,.,TRBJ2-7
TGTGCCAGCAGTTACTGGGCGGGAGGGCCCGCAGATACGCAGTATTTT,CASSYWAGGPADTQYF,.,TRBV6-6,TRBD2,TRBJ2-3
TGTGCCAGCAGCTTGGGGGCGGGGCCCGGGGAGCTGTTTTTT,CASSLGAGPGELFF,.,TRBV7-8,.,TRBJ2-2
TGTGCCAGCAGTCGAGTGCGGGGGTCACCCAACGAGCAGTACTTC,CASSRVRGSPNEQYF,few,TRBV28,TRBD2,TRBJ2-7
TGTGCCAGCAGTGAAGCGCGGAACCTCAATCAGCCCCAGCATTTT,CASSEARNLNQPQHF,once,TRBV6-1,.,TRBJ1-5
TGTGCCTGGAGTCCTCGGGACTATGGCTACACCTTC,CAWSPRDYGYTF,.,TRBV30,.,TRBJ1-2
TGTGCCAGCAGTCCCCGGTTAGGGGATTCACCCCTCCACTTT,CASSPRLGDSPLHF,.,TRBV7-2,.,TRBJ1-6
TGCGCCAGCAGCCAAGAGACAGGTGCTAATCAGCCCCAGCATTTT,CASSQETGANQPQHF,.,TRBV4-1,.,TRBJ1-5
TGTGCCAGCAGTGAAATGGGGTCACGATCTTCACCCCTCCACTTT,CASSEMGSRSSPLHF,.,TRBV2,.,TRBJ1-6
TGTGCCAGCAGCGTCGGACTAGCGTGGAATGAGCAGTTCTTC,CASSVGLAWNEQFF,many,TRBV9,TRBD2,TRBJ2-1
TGTGCCAGCAGACGTGGGACAGGGGCGAACACTGAAGCTTTCTTT,CASRRGTGANTEAFF,.,TRBV6-5,TRBD1,TRBJ1-1
TGCGCCAGTCAGGTGTTTGGACAGGACAAGGGAGCCAACGTCCTGACTTTC,CASQVFGQDKGANVLTF,few,TRBV5-1,TRBD1,TRBJ2-6
TGTGCCAGCAGTTACTCGGCGGGTGGGGGTAGTACGCAGTATTTT,CASSYSAGGGSTQYF,.,TRBV6-6,.,TRBJ2-3
TGTGCCAGCAGCTTAGGACAGGTCGAAGGCTACACCTTC,CASSLGQVEGYTF,.,TRBV7-9,.,TRBJ1-2
TGTGCCAGCAGCTTGGGTGGGGCTGTTGGCTACACCTTC,CASSLGGAVGYTF,.,TRBV7-9,.,TRBJ1-2
TGTGCCAGCAGGCCCACGGGCAATAAGAACACTGAAGCTTTCTTT,CASRPTGNKNTEAFF,few,TRBV2,.,TRBJ1-1
TGTGCCACCCGGGACGGGACGATAGGGACCCAGTACTTC,CATRDGTIGTQYF,.,TRBV6-6,.,TRBJ2-5
TGTGCCACCCAACCCGAAGCGGGGGGGCGAAATACGCAGTATTTT,CATQPEAGGRNTQYF,many,TRBV6-5,TRBD2,TRBJ2-3
TGTGCCAGTGCGGGAGGGCCCCCAGATACGCAGTATTTT,CASAGGPPDTQYF,.,TRBV7-2,TRBD2,TRBJ2-3
TGCAGCGTTCAATACACAGATACGCAGTATTTT,CSVQYTDTQYF,.,TRBV29-1,.,TRBJ2-3
TGTGCCACTGGGACTAGCGGGTATAGCACAGATACGCAGTATTTT,CATGTSGYSTDTQYF,.,TRBV19,TRBD2,TRBJ2-3
TGTGCCAGCTCACCTGGGGCCCAGGGCACTGAAGCTTTCTTT,CASSPGAQGTEAFF,.,TRBV18,.,TRBJ1-1
TGTGCCAGCAGTCCCTTTGGAGGGGGCGCTGGAAACACCATATATTTT,CASSPFGGGAGNTIYF,.,TRBV7-6,TRBD1,TRBJ1-3
TGTGCCAGCAAGACAGGGGGCTCGAACACCGGGGAGCTGTTTTTT,CASKTGGSNTGELFF,once,TRBV6-1,TRBD1,TRBJ2-2
TGTGCCACCAGCAGAAGCGGGCTGTTGGACAATGAGCAGTTCTTC,CATSRSGLLDNEQFF,once,TRBV15,.,TRBJ2-1
TGTGCCAGCTCACCAGGGATAGATCAGCCCCAGCATTTT,CASSPGIDQPQHF,.,TRBV18,.,TRBJ1-5
TGCGCCAGCAGCTTGGCTTTGTCGGATGAGCAGTTCTTC,CASSLALSDEQFF,.,TRBV5-1,.,TRBJ2-1
TGTGCCAGCAGCGTAGCTACAGGCATTGCCTACGAGCAGTACTTC,CASSVATGIAYEQYF,.,TRBV9,.,TRBJ2-7
TGTGCCAGCAGCCACCGGGTGCGTTACGAGCAGTACTTC,CASSHRVRYEQYF,.,TRBV14,.,TRBJ2-7